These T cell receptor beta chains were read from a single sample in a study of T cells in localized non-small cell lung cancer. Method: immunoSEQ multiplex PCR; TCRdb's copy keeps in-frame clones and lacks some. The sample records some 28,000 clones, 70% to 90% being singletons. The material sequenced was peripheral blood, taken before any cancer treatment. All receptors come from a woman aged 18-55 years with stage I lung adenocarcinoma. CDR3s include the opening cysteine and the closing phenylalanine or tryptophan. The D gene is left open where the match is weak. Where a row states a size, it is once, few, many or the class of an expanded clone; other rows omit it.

CDR3 DNA: TGTGCCAGCAGCTTGTGGGACTCTAACTATGGCTACACCTTC
CDR3 protein: CASSLWDSNYGYTF
V gene: TRBV5-5
D gene: -
clone size: -
J gene: TRBJ1-2

CDR3 DNA: TGTGCCAGCTACCGGAGGGGGTCCCCACAAGAGACCCAGTACTTC
CDR3 protein: CASYRRGSPQETQYF
V gene: TRBV6-1
D gene: -
clone size: -
J gene: TRBJ2-5

CDR3 DNA: TGTGCCAGTAGTTTCAGACAGCCGGATACGCAGTATTTT
CDR3 protein: CASSFRQPDTQYF
V gene: TRBV19
D gene: -
clone size: -
J gene: TRBJ2-3

CDR3 DNA: TGTGCCAGCAGCCCCTATACCGGGAGAACTGATACGCAGTATTTT
CDR3 protein: CASSPYTGRTDTQYF
V gene: TRBV13
D gene: -
clone size: -
J gene: TRBJ2-3

CDR3 DNA: TGTGCCAGCAGCCTCCCGGGGGGCTCCTACGAGCAGTACTTC
CDR3 protein: CASSLPGGSYEQYF
V gene: TRBV5-6
D gene: TRBD2
clone size: -
J gene: TRBJ2-7

CDR3 DNA: TGTGCCAGTAGTATATTCGCGGGAGGAAGTACAGATACGCAGTATTTT
CDR3 protein: CASSIFAGGSTDTQYF
V gene: TRBV19
D gene: TRBD2
clone size: -
J gene: TRBJ2-3

CDR3 DNA: TGTGCCAGCAGGGGGGGCGGGAGCTCCTACGAGCAGTACTTC
CDR3 protein: CASRGGGSSYEQYF
V gene: TRBV7-2
D gene: -
clone size: -
J gene: TRBJ2-7

CDR3 DNA: TGTGCCAGCAGATACAGGGACCTCTGGGAGACCCAGTACTTC
CDR3 protein: CASRYRDLWETQYF
V gene: TRBV28
D gene: -
clone size: -
J gene: TRBJ2-5

CDR3 DNA: TGTGCCAGCAGCTTTGGGGAAACTGGCCAGCCCCAGCATTTT
CDR3 protein: CASSFGETGQPQHF
V gene: TRBV5-8
D gene: -
clone size: -
J gene: TRBJ1-5

CDR3 DNA: TGTGCCAGCAGCCTTTCGCCGGACAGCTCCTACAATGAGCAGTTCTTC
CDR3 protein: CASSLSPDSSYNEQFF
V gene: TRBV11-2
D gene: -
clone size: -
J gene: TRBJ2-1

CDR3 DNA: TGTGCCTGGAGTCGGGGGGGGGATCAGCCCCAGCATTTT
CDR3 protein: CAWSRGGDQPQHF
V gene: TRBV30
D gene: -
clone size: -
J gene: TRBJ1-5

CDR3 DNA: TGTGCCTGGAGTGGGATAGGACAGGGTGCAACTAATGAAAAACTGTTTTTT
CDR3 protein: CAWSGIGQGATNEKLFF
V gene: TRBV30
D gene: TRBD1
clone size: -
J gene: TRBJ1-4

CDR3 DNA: TGTGCCAGCAGTTATGAGACCCAGTACTTC
CDR3 protein: CASSYETQYF
V gene: TRBV2
D gene: -
clone size: -
J gene: TRBJ2-5

CDR3 DNA: TGTGCCAGCATGGGGACCCAACGAGCCACAGATACGCAGTATTTT
CDR3 protein: CASMGTQRATDTQYF
V gene: TRBV27
D gene: -
clone size: -
J gene: TRBJ2-3

CDR3 DNA: TGCGCCAGCAGCCAAGATCACACGGATAACTATGGCTACACCTTC
CDR3 protein: CASSQDHTDNYGYTF
V gene: TRBV4-3
D gene: -
clone size: -
J gene: TRBJ1-2

CDR3 DNA: TGTGCCAGCAGCTGGGACAGCTCGAACACCGGGGAGCTGTTTTTT
CDR3 protein: CASSWDSSNTGELFF
V gene: TRBV5-4
D gene: TRBD1
clone size: -
J gene: TRBJ2-2

CDR3 DNA: TGTGCCAGTTCTAGGGACAGGGGCCTTATTCTCTCCTACAATGAGCAGTTCTTC
CDR3 protein: CASSRDRGLILSYNEQFF
V gene: TRBV19
D gene: TRBD1
clone size: -
J gene: TRBJ2-1

CDR3 DNA: TGTGCCAGTCCTTGGCGTGACACTGAAGCTTTCTTT
CDR3 protein: CASPWRDTEAFF
V gene: TRBV2
D gene: -
clone size: once
J gene: TRBJ1-1

CDR3 DNA: TGTGCCAGCAGCGAAAGGGAGGGGGCGGAAGCTTTCTTT
CDR3 protein: CASSEREGAEAFF
V gene: TRBV6-1
D gene: TRBD1
clone size: -
J gene: TRBJ1-1

CDR3 DNA: TGTGCCTGGAGTAAGTCTAGCGTTGGGCAAGAGACCCAGTACTTC
CDR3 protein: CAWSKSSVGQETQYF
V gene: TRBV30
D gene: -
clone size: once
J gene: TRBJ2-5

CDR3 DNA: TGTGCCAGCAGCGAAGGGGGCGCAGGCAATCAGCCCCAGCATTTT
CDR3 protein: CASSEGGAGNQPQHF
V gene: TRBV9
D gene: TRBD1
clone size: -
J gene: TRBJ1-5

CDR3 DNA: TGTGCCAGCAGCGTAGGAGGGAACCAAGAGACCCAGTACTTC
CDR3 protein: CASSVGGNQETQYF
V gene: TRBV9
D gene: -
clone size: -
J gene: TRBJ2-5

CDR3 DNA: TGTGCCAGCGGGCTCGGGGGCGGAAACACCATATATTTT
CDR3 protein: CASGLGGGNTIYF
V gene: TRBV11-2
D gene: -
clone size: -
J gene: TRBJ1-3

CDR3 DNA: TGTGCCAGCACCTTAAACCAGGGGGCGATATACGAGCAGTACTTC
CDR3 protein: CASTLNQGAIYEQYF
V gene: TRBV5-6
D gene: TRBD1
clone size: -
J gene: TRBJ2-7

CDR3 DNA: TGTGCCAGCTCACCACCCAGGAACACAAAGAACACCGGGGAGCTGTTTTTT
CDR3 protein: CASSPPRNTKNTGELFF
V gene: TRBV18
D gene: -
clone size: -
J gene: TRBJ2-2

CDR3 DNA: TGTGCCAGCAGCGTATCCGAGTGGGGGATCGATGAGCAGTTCTTC
CDR3 protein: CASSVSEWGIDEQFF
V gene: TRBV9
D gene: -
clone size: -
J gene: TRBJ2-1

CDR3 DNA: TGTGCCAGCAGTCCCCCCAAGGGCCGGGACTATGGCTACACCTTC
CDR3 protein: CASSPPKGRDYGYTF
V gene: TRBV28
D gene: -
clone size: -
J gene: TRBJ1-2

CDR3 DNA: TGTGCCAGCCAGGCGGAGGATTTTGGCACCGGGGAGCTGTTTTTT
CDR3 protein: CASQAEDFGTGELFF
V gene: TRBV2
D gene: -
clone size: -
J gene: TRBJ2-2

CDR3 DNA: TGTGCCAGTAGTACCCCGGGGAGAGGGGCTGAAAAACTGTTTTTT
CDR3 protein: CASSTPGRGAEKLFF
V gene: TRBV19
D gene: -
clone size: -
J gene: TRBJ1-4

CDR3 DNA: TGTGCCAGCAGTGAAGGACTTCAGGGGAACACCGGGGAGCTGTTTTTT
CDR3 protein: CASSEGLQGNTGELFF
V gene: TRBV6-1
D gene: -
clone size: -
J gene: TRBJ2-2

CDR3 DNA: TGTGCCAGCAGCTTAGGAGGGAAACCCACATATACGCAGTATTTT
CDR3 protein: CASSLGGKPTYTQYF
V gene: TRBV7-6
D gene: -
clone size: -
J gene: TRBJ2-3

CDR3 DNA: TGTGCTAGTGCCGACAGCATACTAAGCTCCTACAATGAGCAGTTCTTC
CDR3 protein: CASADSILSSYNEQFF
V gene: TRBV12-5
D gene: -
clone size: -
J gene: TRBJ2-1

CDR3 DNA: TGTGCCAGCAGTTTGTCAGGGGGCGATGGCTACACCTTC
CDR3 protein: CASSLSGGDGYTF
V gene: TRBV28
D gene: TRBD1
clone size: -
J gene: TRBJ1-2

CDR3 DNA: TGTGCCGGACAGGCGGCGGGTGGCTACACCTTC
CDR3 protein: CAGQAAGGYTF
V gene: TRBV2
D gene: TRBD1
clone size: -
J gene: TRBJ1-2

CDR3 DNA: TGTGCCAGCAGCCACCGGACTAGCGGGACCAATGAGCAGTTCTTC
CDR3 protein: CASSHRTSGTNEQFF
V gene: TRBV5-4
D gene: TRBD2
clone size: -
J gene: TRBJ2-1

CDR3 DNA: TGTGCCACTTTTAACAATGAGCAGTTCTTC
CDR3 protein: CATFNNEQFF
V gene: TRBV7-9
D gene: -
clone size: -
J gene: TRBJ2-1

CDR3 DNA: TGTGCCAGCTCACCAATAGGGGAGATAAACTATGGCTACACCTTC
CDR3 protein: CASSPIGEINYGYTF
V gene: TRBV18
D gene: -
clone size: -
J gene: TRBJ1-2

CDR3 DNA: TGCGCCAGCAGCTTGCCGCGACTAGGAGGCTACAATGAGCAGTTCTTC
CDR3 protein: CASSLPRLGGYNEQFF
V gene: TRBV5-1
D gene: -
clone size: -
J gene: TRBJ2-1

CDR3 DNA: TGCGCCAGCAGCTCCTCTCTCTCTAGCGGAGAGACCCAGTACTTC
CDR3 protein: CASSSSLSSGETQYF
V gene: TRBV5-1
D gene: TRBD2
clone size: -
J gene: TRBJ2-5

CDR3 DNA: TGTGCCTGCGGGGGAGTTTATAGCAATCAGCCCCAGCATTTT
CDR3 protein: CACGGVYSNQPQHF
V gene: TRBV30
D gene: -
clone size: -
J gene: TRBJ1-5

CDR3 DNA: TGCGCCAGCAGCCAAGCGGTACTAGCCCCCTCCTACGAGCAGTACTTC
CDR3 protein: CASSQAVLAPSYEQYF
V gene: TRBV4-1
D gene: -
clone size: -
J gene: TRBJ2-7

CDR3 DNA: TGCAGCGGAGGACACATGAACACTGAAGCTTTCTTT
CDR3 protein: CSGGHMNTEAFF
V gene: TRBV29-1
D gene: -
clone size: -
J gene: TRBJ1-1

CDR3 DNA: TGTGCCAGCAGTTACGTGGGACTAAACTCCTACGAGCAGTACTTC
CDR3 protein: CASSYVGLNSYEQYF
V gene: TRBV6-5
D gene: TRBD2
clone size: -
J gene: TRBJ2-7

CDR3 DNA: TGTGCCAGCAGTTACGGGACTAGTACTGAAGAGCAGTACTTC
CDR3 protein: CASSYGTSTEEQYF
V gene: TRBV6-6
D gene: TRBD2
clone size: -
J gene: TRBJ2-7

CDR3 DNA: TGTGCCAGCAGCTCCACCCTACGCGGGATGGCCGGGGAGCTGTTTTTT
CDR3 protein: CASSSTLRGMAGELFF
V gene: TRBV7-6
D gene: -
clone size: -
J gene: TRBJ2-2

CDR3 DNA: TGTGCCAGCAGTCTAACTCTAGCGGCTAGCACAGATACGCAGTATTTT
CDR3 protein: CASSLTLAASTDTQYF
V gene: TRBV28
D gene: TRBD2
clone size: -
J gene: TRBJ2-3

CDR3 DNA: TGTGCCAGCAGTTACGCGGGGGAACCCGGCGAAAAACTGTTTTTT
CDR3 protein: CASSYAGEPGEKLFF
V gene: TRBV6-6
D gene: -
clone size: -
J gene: TRBJ1-4

CDR3 DNA: TGCGCCAGCTCGACAGGGGGCAAGACCCAGTACTTC
CDR3 protein: CASSTGGKTQYF
V gene: TRBV10-2
D gene: TRBD1
clone size: -
J gene: TRBJ2-5

CDR3 DNA: TGCAGCGTTCGAACTAGCGGTTACAATGAGCAGTTCTTC
CDR3 protein: CSVRTSGYNEQFF
V gene: TRBV29-1
D gene: TRBD2
clone size: -
J gene: TRBJ2-1

CDR3 DNA: TGTGCTAGCCTAAGGGGCAGAGTAAACCTGAACACCGGGGAGCTGTTTTTT
CDR3 protein: CASLRGRVNLNTGELFF
V gene: TRBV7-8
D gene: -
clone size: few
J gene: TRBJ2-2

CDR3 DNA: TGCAGCGTTCAACCTCAGGGGTCGGAGACCCAGTACTTC
CDR3 protein: CSVQPQGSETQYF
V gene: TRBV29-1
D gene: -
clone size: -
J gene: TRBJ2-5

CDR3 DNA: TGTGCCAGCAGCGCAAGAGGGGAGACCCAGTACTTC
CDR3 protein: CASSARGETQYF
V gene: TRBV11-3
D gene: -
clone size: -
J gene: TRBJ2-5

CDR3 DNA: TGTGCCAGTAGTCAGGTGGAAACTAGCGGGAGCTCCTACAATGAGCAGTTCTTC
CDR3 protein: CASSQVETSGSSYNEQFF
V gene: TRBV19
D gene: TRBD2
clone size: -
J gene: TRBJ2-1